This TCR beta chain was identified in a study of blood T cell repertoires in COVID-19. The overall study: Sources were T cells, B-cell-depleted T cells, or PBMCs; the material itself was cDNA or gDNA.

TCRdb's table, derived via immunoSEQ multiplex PCR, lists solely in-frame clones and lacks some. The sample lists some 160,000 clones; around 77% were seen once. The CDR3 runs to 13 residues. Trimming took off 7 bases at V and 3 bases at J, with 10 bases between the two ends. CDR1 is SNHLY, CDR2 FYNNEI, per germline. This TCR was recovered from a man between 50 and 59 years old with active or convalescent COVID-19. The chain uses TRBV2 and TRBJ1-5, with D unclear. What was sequenced was peripheral blood. The CDR3 DNA is TGTGCCAGCACCTACAGTTTCAATCAGCCCCAGCATTTT. This gives the protein CASTYSFNQPQHF.